Sequencing of this TCR beta chain was carried out in a study of blood T cell repertoires in COVID-19. The V gene's germline CDR1 is LNHDA and CDR2 SQIVND (reference sequence). The CDR3 runs 16 residues. V was shortened by 7 bases and J by 4 bases, with 20 bases between the two germline ends. Some clones are missing from TCRdb's copy, which holds only in-frame ones; the method was immunoSEQ multiplex PCR. Found here are some 250,000 clones, around nine tenths of them singletons; the top ten hold more than 0.95%. This rearrangement joins TRBV19 to TRBJ2-1, with D possibly being TRBD2 (7 bases). The TCR originated in a woman aged 40-49 years who had recovered from COVID-19. The material sequenced was peripheral blood. CDR3 in amino acids: CASTSSRGGFYNEQFF. The CDR3 nucleotides read TGTGCCAGTACGAGCTCGAGGGGGGGATTTTACAATGAGCAGTTCTTC. The full variable domain, in which reference TRBV19 and TRBJ2-1 provide the parts outside the CDR3, is DGGITQSPKYLFRKEGQNVTLSCEQNLNHDAMYWYRQDPGQGLRLIYYSQIVNDFQKGDIAEGYSVSREKKESFPLTVTSAQKNPTAFYLCASTSSRGGFYNEQFFGPGTRLTVL.